A single sample is the source of the 24 T cell receptor beta chains below, sequenced in a study of shared clonotypes between healthy human individuals. This table comes from immunoSEQ multiplex PCR, and its TCRdb copy is limited to in-frame clones, with some not included. Found here are millions of clones, approximately 95% of them singletons; the top ten hold 0.3% to 0.4%. Sequencing used naive CD4+ T cells from PBMCs. The subset was: CD45RA+ positively selected. These receptors came from a man aged 18-30 years in good health. Some clones in this sample may be carry-over from other donors' samples.

The gene calls are TRBV29-1 and TRBJ2-2; a weak D match, TRBD2 (5 bases). V was pared by 5 bases and J by 7 bases, with 8 bases between. CDR1 SQVTM and CDR2 ANQGSEA come from the germline V gene. The CDR3 runs 11 residues. CDR3 protein: CSVRRSGELFF. The CDR3 DNA follows: TGCAGCGTTCGGAGGAGCGGGGAGCTGTTTTTT.

The chain uses TRBV9 and TRBJ2-3; 7 nucleotides agree with TRBD2. CDR1 SGDLS and CDR2 YYNGEE come from the germline V gene. Unmatched junction bases numbered 6, after V lost 2 bases and J lost 3 bases. The CDR3 is 15 amino acids. CDR3 sequence: CASSVWGRATDTQYF. CDR3 nucleotide sequence: TGTGCCAGCAGCGTCTGGGGGAGGGCGACAGATACGCAGTATTTT.

This rearrangement joins TRBV15 to TRBJ2-6; 7 nucleotides agree with TRBD1. CDR3 length: 18 amino acids. Germline loops: CDR1 LNHNV, CDR2 YYDKDF (reference sequence). The trim removed 2 bases at V and 1 base at J, leaving 8 bases unmatched. Here the CDR3 reads CATSRRGQGRSGANVLTF. In nucleotides, the CDR3 is TGTGCCACCAGCAGAAGGGGGCAGGGAAGGTCTGGGGCCAACGTCCTGACTTTC.

The chain recombines TRBV6-1 with TRBJ1-1; possibly TRBD1 for D (6 bases). The V end was cut by 3 bases, the J end by 4 bases, with 9 bases between. CDR1 and CDR2 (germline): MNHNS, SASEGT. The CDR3 runs 13 residues. The CDR3 DNA sequence: TGTGCCAGCAGTGAGGGGGCTGTCACTGAAGCTTTCTTT. The encoded protein is CASSEGAVTEAFF.

The CDR3 here is CASSRSPSSYNEQFF. The CDR3 DNA reads TGCGCCAGCAGCAGGAGCCCGAGCTCCTACAATGAGCAGTTCTTC. V is TRBV4-3 and J is TRBJ2-1, with unresolved D. The germline CDR1 and CDR2 sequences are LGHNA and YSLEER. This CDR3 spans 15 amino acids. The V gene lost 5 bases and the J gene lost 0 bases, with 11 bases spanning the gap.

This clone occurred a few times. V and J are TRBV14 and TRBJ2-7; a possible D gene is TRBD1 (7 bases). V lost 0 bases, J lost 4 bases, and 19 bases lay in between. The CDR3 runs to 17 residues. Germline CDR1 and CDR2: SGHDN and FVKESK. CDR3 sequence (DNA): TGTGCCAGCAGCCAAGATAGGTATCAGACAGGGAGGTACGAGCAGTACTTC. This encodes CASSQDRYQTGRYEQYF.

The rearrangement uses TRBV28 and TRBJ1-2; 8 nucleotides line up with TRBD1. Trimming took 1 base from V and 4 from J; bases not matched to a gene: 5. The length of the CDR3 is 15 residues. From germline, CDR1 is MDHEN and CDR2 SYDVKM. CDR3 residues: CASSLYPGGGYGYTF. The CDR3, as DNA: TGTGCCAGCAGTTTATACCCAGGGGGCGGCTATGGCTACACCTTC.

V gene TRBV19 combines with J gene TRBJ1-5; 10 bases match TRBD1. Germline V CDR1 and CDR2: LNHDA, SQIVND (reference sequence). The CDR3 is made up of 17 amino acids. Trimming removed 5 bases from V and 7 bases from J; junction bases left unmatched: 14. CDR3 bases: TGTGCCAGTAGTGGCCGGAGCGACAGGGGGCGCGAACAGCCCCAGCATTTT. Its translation is CASSGRSDRGREQPQHF.

The chain is built from TRBV18 and TRBJ2-1; 9 bases align to TRBD1. The germline CDR1 and CDR2 sequences are KGHSH and LQKENI. The CDR3 is 14 residues long. The junction had 3 bases not matched to a gene; V was cut back by 4 bases and J by 5 bases. The CDR3: CASSRQGGNNEQFF. The DNA of the CDR3 is TGTGCCAGCTCACGACAGGGGGGAAACAATGAGCAGTTCTTC.

The chain recombines TRBV5-1 with TRBJ2-7; D might be TRBD1 (6 bases). The CDR3 spans 15 residues. CDR1 and CDR2 from the germline V gene are SGHRS and YFSETQ. V was clipped by 1 base and J by 0 bases, with 11 bases between them. In DNA form, the CDR3 reads TGCGCCAGCAGCTTGCTTGCGACAGGCTCCTACGAGCAGTACTTC. Amino acid sequence: CASSLLATGSYEQYF.

The chain recombines TRBV4-3 with TRBJ1-1; D gene uncertain. The germline V gene has CDR1 LGHNA and CDR2 YSLEER. The CDR3 consists of 14 residues. Trimming removed 0 bases from V and 4 bases from J, with 9 bases in between. Here the CDR3 reads CASSQDLGFTEAFF. CDR3 bases: TGCGCCAGCAGCCAAGATTTGGGGTTCACTGAAGCTTTCTTT.

This sequence joins TRBV28 and TRBJ1-5; D possibly corresponds to TRBD1 (6 bases). The CDR3 spans 15 residues. V shed 6 bases and J shed 7 bases, with 19 bases lying between them. The germline V gene has CDR1 MDHEN and CDR2 SYDVKM. CDR3 DNA sequence: TGTGCCAGCAGCGACCGCCGGGACAAATTACAGCCCCAGCATTTT. Amino acid sequence: CASSDRRDKLQPQHF.

The chain employs TRBV9 and TRBJ2-2; TRBD2 aligns across 12 bases. After removal of 1 base from V and 7 bases from J, the junction contained 8 bases not matched to a gene. The CDR3 covers 17 residues. Germline assignment: CDR1 SGDLS and CDR2 YYNGEE. The CDR3 nucleotides are TGTGCCAGCAGCGTATATCTAGCGGGAGGGCCTGGCGGGGAGCTGTTTTTT. Translated: CASSVYLAGGPGGELFF.

V and J are TRBV6-5 and TRBJ2-1; TRBD2 matches 9 bases. With 3 bases clipped from V and 6 bases from J, the junction kept 6 bases outside the gene matches. Germline V lookup: CDR1 MNHEY, CDR2 SVGAGI. This CDR3 is 15 amino acids long. For the CDR3, the DNA is TGTGCCAGCAGTTATTCGGCTAGCGGGATCAATGAGCAGTTCTTC. It translates to CASSYSASGINEQFF.

The genes are TRBV28 and TRBJ1-1, with D uncertain. Germline V CDR1 and CDR2: MDHEN, SYDVKM. This CDR3 is 15 amino acids long. V was pared by 5 bases and J by 1 base, with 14 bases between. The CDR3 DNA is TGTGCCAGCAGTGGTCCGGAACTCCAGAACACTGAAGCTTTCTTT. Protein sequence: CASSGPELQNTEAFF.

This sequence joins TRBV28 and TRBJ2-5; D gene unclear. Trimming cost V 4 bases and J 2 bases, with 17 bases left between them. This CDR3 is 16 amino acids long. From germline, CDR1 is MDHEN and CDR2 SYDVKM. The CDR3 region has the DNA TGTGCCAGCAGTTCAGTTACCGTAGGAATACAAGAGACCCAGTACTTC. This sequence encodes CASSSVTVGIQETQYF.

Regarding this clone: At the DNA level, this CDR3 is encoded by other sequences in the same sample as well. The chain combines TRBV5-1 with TRBJ1-1, with a possible D match to TRBD1 (6 bases). The length of the CDR3 is 14 residues. Trimming stripped 0 bases from V and 5 bases from J, with 11 bases between. Germline lookup yields CDR1 SGHRS and CDR2 YFSETQ. CDR3 region: CASSLGGGDTEAFF. CDR3 nucleotides: TGCGCCAGCAGCTTGGGAGGGGGTGATACTGAAGCTTTCTTT.

Comment on this clone: Other DNA sequences from this sample encode an identical CDR3 as well. The chain combines TRBV18 with TRBJ1-1, with D unclear. The germline V gene has CDR1 KGHSH and CDR2 LQKENI. Trimming took 0 bases from V and 0 from J, leaving 8 bases between them. This CDR3 has 15 residues. The DNA for the CDR3 is TGTGCCAGCTCACCACCGGGAGGGATGAACACTGAAGCTTTCTTT. This sequence encodes CASSPPGGMNTEAFF.

V is TRBV6-5 and J is TRBJ1-2; tentatively, D is TRBD1 (6 bases). The V gene lost 10 bases and the J gene lost 7 bases, with 19 bases spanning the gap. Germline-derived CDR1 and CDR2 are MNHEY and SVGAGI. The CDR3 is 13 residues long. CDR3 in amino acids: CAIARRGASGYTF. The CDR3 DNA sequence: TGTGCCATCGCAAGACGGGGGGCCAGTGGCTACACCTTC.

The chain combines TRBV5-1 with TRBJ2-3; possible D gene TRBD2, 6 bases. The CDR3 is 16 residues long. The germline V gene has CDR1 SGHRS and CDR2 YFSETQ. Trimming took off 3 bases at V and 1 base at J, with 15 bases between the two ends. The CDR3 sequence: CASSSGLRRGTDTQYF. DNA of the CDR3: TGCGCCAGCAGCTCGGGACTCCGAAGAGGCACAGATACGCAGTATTTT. Full variable domain (rest looked up from reference TRBV5-1 and TRBJ2-3): KAGVTQTPRYLIKTRGQQVTLSCSPISGHRSVSWYQQTPGQGLQFLFEYFSETQRNKGNFPGRFSGRQFSNSRSEMNVSTLELGDSALYLCASSSGLRRGTDTQYFGPGTRLTVL.

The chain combines TRBV6-1 with TRBJ1-2, with D maybe TRBD1 (5 bases). The germline CDR1 and CDR2 sequences are MNHNS and SASEGT. This CDR3 is 15 amino acids long. V lost 1 base and J 1 base, leaving 10 bases between the germline ends. The CDR3: CASSEGPGLNYGYTF. CDR3 bases: TGTGCCAGCAGTGAAGGACCAGGGCTTAACTATGGCTACACCTTC.

This clone was seen a single time. The chain uses TRBV27 and TRBJ2-1; either TRBD1 or TRBD2 may fit D (6 bases each). Germline V gene sequence: CDR1 MNHEY, CDR2 SMNVEV (reference sequence). The V gene lost 8 bases and the J gene lost 5 bases, with 25 bases spanning the gap. The CDR3 loop spans 17 amino acids. CDR3 bases: TGTGCCAGCGGGTACGGGGGCGGGCTCCCAGGCCACAATGAGCAGTTCTTC. Translating it yields CASGYGGGLPGHNEQFF.

The rearrangement joins TRBV30 to TRBJ1-5; D uncertain. There are 13 residues in the CDR3. Germline values: CDR1 GTSNPN, CDR2 SVGIG (reference sequence). With 0 bases removed from V and 3 bases from J, the gap between germline ends came to 6 bases. This CDR3 is CAWSVRDNQPQHF. The CDR3 coding sequence is TGTGCCTGGAGTGTGAGGGACAATCAGCCCCAGCATTTT.

This sequence joins TRBV6-1 and TRBJ1-4; 8 bases fit TRBD1. In germline, CDR1 is MNHNS, CDR2 SASEGT. V trimming: 6 bases; J trimming: 7 bases; junction bases outside the gene matches: 7. There are 14 residues in the CDR3. Here the CDR3 DNA reads TGTGCCAGCAGCAGGGGGCAAGTTTCTGAAAAACTGTTTTTT. Translation: CASSRGQVSEKLFF.